Given below is one T cell receptor beta chain in context. The target antigen is unknown. The sample comes from a study of cytomegalovirus exposure and HLA in healthy donors. Findings and limits, study-wide: Fewer N-insertions (relative to the 666-donor mean) were reportedly seen in an Asian-associated ancestry cluster in a later analysis.

The PCR contained 60 Vbeta and 13 Jbeta primers. The method was immunoSEQ multiplex PCR; TCRdb's version includes in-frame clones alone and lacks a portion of them. The sample records 150,000 to 200,000 clones, under 85% being singletons. This CDR3 comprises 16 residues. Trimming cost V 3 bases and J 0 bases, with 13 bases left between them. Germline V gene lookup returns CDR1 SGDLS and CDR2 YYNGEE. The rearrangement links TRBV9 to TRBJ1-3; perhaps TRBD1 as D (5 bases). Material for sequencing was PBMCs. The TCR comes from a man between 45 and 60 years old in good health and CMV-seropositive. The CDR3 DNA reads as TGTGCCAGCAGCGCCCTTGACAGCAGCTCTGGAAACACCATATATTTT. This gives the protein CASSALDSSSGNTIYF. The variable domain in full, with the rest retrieved from reference TRBV9 and TRBJ1-3, is DSGVTQTPKHLITATGQRVTLRCSPRSGDLSVYWYQQSLDQGLQFLIQYYNGEERAKGNILERFSAQQFPDLHSELNLSSLELGDSALYFCASSALDSSSGNTIYFGEGSWLTVV.